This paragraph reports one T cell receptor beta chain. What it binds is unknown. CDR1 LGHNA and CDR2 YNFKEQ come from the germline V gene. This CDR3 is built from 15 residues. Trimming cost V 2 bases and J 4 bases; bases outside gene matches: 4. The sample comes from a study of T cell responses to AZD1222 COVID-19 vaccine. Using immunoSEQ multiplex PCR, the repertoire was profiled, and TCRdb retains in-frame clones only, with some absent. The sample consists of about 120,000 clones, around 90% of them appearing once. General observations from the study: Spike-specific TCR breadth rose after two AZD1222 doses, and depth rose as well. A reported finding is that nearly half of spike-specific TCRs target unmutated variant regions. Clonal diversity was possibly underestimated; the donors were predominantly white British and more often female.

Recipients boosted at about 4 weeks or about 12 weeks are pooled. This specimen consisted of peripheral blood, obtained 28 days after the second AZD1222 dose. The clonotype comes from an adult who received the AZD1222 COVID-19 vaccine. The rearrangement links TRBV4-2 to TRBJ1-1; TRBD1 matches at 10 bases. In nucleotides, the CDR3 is TGTGCCAGCAGCCAACCTCGGACAGGGGGCACTGAAGCTTTCTTT. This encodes CASSQPRTGGTEAFF.